These 12 T cell receptor beta chains were all obtained from the same sample, sequenced in a study of blood T cells in healthy people across ages. For the second PCR, which ran for about 6 to 11 cycles, a sample-barcoded 5' primer and a J-beta primer mix were used. TCRdb ran MiXCR on the 5' RACE reads and lists one entry per CDR3 protein. The table has some 730,000 distinct CDR3 sequences, 22% seen once. The sample consisted of blood. These receptors were taken from a man between 65 and 85 years old in good health.

The chain has TRBV27 and TRBJ1-4; D might be TRBD1 (6 bases). V was shortened by 3 bases and J by 0 bases, with 17 bases between the two germline ends. CDR3 length equals 18 residues. Germline assignment: CDR1 MNHEY and CDR2 SMNVEV (reference sequence). The CDR3 bases are TGTGCCAGCAGTTTCCAGGGGAAAGCTCTTGCAACTAATGAAAAACTGTTTTTT. Encoded protein: CASSFQGKALATNEKLFF.

V and J are TRBV7-9 and TRBJ2-1, with D uncertain. The CDR3 has 13 residues. Per the germline V gene, CDR1 is SEHNR and CDR2 is FQNEAQ (reference sequence). Trimming took off 4 bases at V and 8 bases at J, with 12 bases between the two ends. CDR3 in DNA: TGTGCCAGCAGCTCTGGAAGTTGGTATGAGCAGTTCTTC. Protein sequence: CASSSGSWYEQFF.

The chain carries TRBV20-1 and TRBJ2-7; 12 bases match TRBD2. Losses at the gene ends were 5 bases for V and 5 bases for J; bases not matched to a gene: 10. The CDR3 consists of 15 residues. In germline, CDR1 is DFQATT, CDR2 SNEGSKA (reference sequence). CDR3 loop: CSAPYGLAGSDEQYF. CDR3 bases: TGCAGTGCTCCCTACGGACTAGCGGGGTCCGACGAGCAGTACTTC.

This clonotype was observed a handful of times. The V call is TRBV7-9, the J call TRBJ2-5; no reliable D call. V was shortened by 11 bases and J by 1 base, with 8 bases between the two germline ends. The CDR3 length is 11 residues. Per germline, CDR1 SEHNR and CDR2 FQNEAQ (reference sequence). The CDR3 coding sequence is TGTGCCGGTCAGACCCAAGAGACCCAGTACTTC. Amino acids: CAGQTQETQYF.

J is TRBJ2-3 and V is TRBV3-1; 13 bases match TRBD2. This CDR3 is 15 amino acids long. Per the germline V gene, CDR1 is LGHDT and CDR2 is YNNKEL (reference sequence). The V gene end was trimmed by 3 bases and the J gene end by 4 bases; junction bases not matched to a gene: 1. In nucleotides, the CDR3 is TGTGCCAGCAGCCAGGGACTAGCGGGGTCAGATACGCAGTATTTT. This gives the protein CASSQGLAGSDTQYF.

The chain couples TRBV18 to TRBJ1-2, with D possibly being TRBD1 (5 bases). V was pared by 1 base and J by 2 bases, with 14 bases between. CDR3 length: 16 residues. Germline lookup yields CDR1 KGHSH and CDR2 LQKENI. DNA for the CDR3: TGTGCCAGCTCACCACGGGCCTCCAGGGCCAACTATGGCTACACCTTC. The encoded protein is CASSPRASRANYGYTF.

V is TRBV5-1 and J is TRBJ2-3, with D possibly matching TRBD2 (7 bases). This CDR3 is built from 15 residues. Germline CDR1 is SGHRS and CDR2 is YFSETQ. Trimming shortened V by 4 bases and J by 4 bases, and 16 bases separated the two germline ends. CDR3: CASSPWGGAADTQYF. The CDR3 nucleotides are TGCGCCAGCAGCCCCTGGGGGGGGGCCGCAGATACGCAGTATTTT.

This clonotype was observed a few times. The chain employs TRBV6-5 and TRBJ2-1; the D gene is possibly TRBD2 (5 bases). The CDR3 sequence is 15 residues long. V lost 7 bases and J lost 6, with 19 bases in between. The germline gives CDR1 MNHEY, CDR2 SVGAGI. Here the CDR3 reads CASKPKRRGFNEQFF. The CDR3 DNA is TGTGCCAGCAAACCCAAGAGGAGAGGGTTCAATGAGCAGTTCTTC.

The rearrangement links TRBV7-8 to TRBJ2-5; a weak D match, TRBD1 (6 bases). Germline loops: CDR1 SGHVS, CDR2 FQNEAQ. The CDR3 is 14 residues long. Trimming took off 5 bases at V and 5 bases at J, with 15 bases between the two ends. The DNA for the CDR3 is TGTGCCAGCAGCCTTAAGGGGGTGGGGGAGACCCAGTACTTC. Encoded protein: CASSLKGVGETQYF. The full variable domain, completed using reference TRBV7-8 and TRBJ2-5, is GAGVSQSPRYKVAKRGQDVALRCDPISGHVSLFWYQQALGQGPEFLTYFQNEAQLDKSGLPSDRFFAERPEGSVSTLKIQRTQQEDSAVYLCASSLKGVGETQYFGPGTRLLVL.

In its sample, this clonotype was seen many times. The chain links TRBV20-1 to TRBJ2-5; no reliable D call. Germline values: CDR1 DFQATT, CDR2 SNEGSKA (reference sequence). The V end lost 4 bases, the J end lost 1 base, and 10 bases lay between the germline ends. The CDR3 sequence is 13 residues long. The CDR3 nucleotides are TGCAGTGCTATACTACAGATCCAAGAGACCCAGTACTTC. Amino acid sequence: CSAILQIQETQYF.

The gene calls are TRBV6-5 and TRBJ1-2, with a possible D match to TRBD1 (6 bases). The V end lost 3 bases, the J end lost 10 bases, and 12 bases lay between the germline ends. Germline V gene lookup returns CDR1 MNHEY and CDR2 SVGAGI. The CDR3 has 12 residues. CDR3 nucleotides: TGTGCCAGCAGTTATTGGGGGGCGGCCTACACCTTC. Translating it yields CASSYWGAAYTF.

This chain links TRBV20-1 with TRBJ1-4; a possible D gene is TRBD1 (5 bases). Germline values: CDR1 DFQATT, CDR2 SNEGSKA (reference sequence). The V and J ends lost 5 bases and 6 bases respectively, with 13 bases between them. The CDR3 consists of 13 residues. CDR3 nucleotides: TGCAGTGCTGAGGGCCAGGGAGATGAAAAACTGTTTTTT. It codes for CSAEGQGDEKLFF.